This TCR beta chain was sequenced in a study of blood T cell repertoires in COVID-19. Study details: Each recovered donor of Cohort 3 presented with two negative PCRs, clearance, or symptom resolution.

Per the germline V gene, CDR1 is SNHLY and CDR2 is FYNNEI. This CDR3 has 14 amino acids. V was shortened by 6 bases and J by 5 bases, with 16 bases between the two germline ends. Study members were between about 18 and 100 years old and lived in 24 US regions. Assignments of participants to cohorts depended upon their own reported clinical history. How the authors handled the data: Estimates of nucleated cell counts were drawn from the amplification of reference gene primers. Data came from immunoSEQ multiplex PCR; TCRdb stores just in-frame clones and leaves some out. V and J calls plus clone size are reproduced from that table; the DNA served to infer D and trimming. The table lists 200,000 to 250,000 clones, roughly nine tenths of them singletons.

The sample taken for sequencing was PBMCs or T cells enriched from blood (not recorded which). The chain uses TRBV2 and TRBJ1-1; no definite D call. This clonotype originated in a woman in her forties or fifties in a cohort exposed to, infected with or recovered from COVID-19 (not recorded which). The CDR3 nucleotides read TGTGCCAGCAGGAAGGTGTCCCCGGGTACTGAAGCTTTCTTT. Its translation: CASRKVSPGTEAFF.